The T cell receptor (beta chain) under discussion was sequenced for a study of blood T cell repertoires in COVID-19. On the study more broadly: From the United States, Italy and Spain came samples of acute and convalescent COVID-19. T cells, B-cell-depleted T cells, or PBMCs provided the cDNA or gDNA that served as material.

Sequencing used immunoSEQ multiplex PCR; TCRdb keeps in-frame clones, though not all of them. The repertoire holds over 85,000 clones, with over 75% as singletons. The CDR3 covers 14 residues. V was clipped by 3 bases and J by 2 bases, with 8 bases between them. Germline V gene data show CDR1 as SGDLS and CDR2 as YYNGEE. The chain uses TRBV9 and TRBJ1-4; possibly TRBD1 for D (5 bases). The source material was peripheral blood. The sequence derives from a woman of 80 years or more with acute or convalescent COVID-19. The CDR3 reads CASSEGDTNEKLFF. CDR3 bases: TGTGCCAGCAGCGAAGGGGATACTAATGAAAAACTGTTTTTT.